What follows are 19 T cell receptor beta chains derived from one specimen sequenced in a study of blood T cells in healthy people across ages. Then a second PCR, running roughly 7 to 12 cycles, was carried out with a sample-barcoded 5' primer and a J-beta primer mix. One entry per CDR3 protein, called by TCRdb with MiXCR from the 5' RACE reads. The data show about 720,000 distinct CDR3 sequences, about 25% seen once. These data are also associated with another study on T cells of mothers and their children.

The sample was blood. The receptors derive from a boy between 5 and 17 years old in good health.

The rearrangement links TRBV5-6 to TRBJ2-5; D not certain. The CDR3 sequence is 13 residues long. Germline V gene lookup returns CDR1 SGHDT and CDR2 YYEEEE. With 2 bases removed from V and 11 bases from J, the gap between germline ends came to 16 bases. This chain's CDR3 is CASSFTSIYGQYF. DNA of the CDR3: TGTGCCAGCAGCTTCACCTCTATCTACGGGCAGTACTTC.

J is TRBJ2-3 and V is TRBV9; 8 bases match TRBD2. With V trimmed by 0 bases and J by 6 bases, 9 bases remained unmatched. In germline, CDR1 is SGDLS, CDR2 YYNGEE. The length of the CDR3 is 16 residues. The CDR3 loop is CASSVALAGWEDTQYF. The CDR3 region has the DNA TGTGCCAGCAGCGTAGCCCTAGCGGGCTGGGAGGATACGCAGTATTTT. Drawing the rest from reference TRBV9 and TRBJ2-3, the complete variable domain is DSGVTQTPKHLITATGQRVTLRCSPRSGDLSVYWYQQSLDQGLQFLIQYYNGEERAKGNILERFSAQQFPDLHSELNLSSLELGDSALYFCASSVALAGWEDTQYFGPGTRLTVL.

V and J are TRBV4-1 and TRBJ2-1, with 8 bases lining up with TRBD2. CDR3 length: 22 residues. Germline-derived CDR1 and CDR2 are MGHRA and YSYEKL. The J segment lost 0 bases and the V segment lost 0 bases, leaving 19 bases of the junction unmatched. This chain's CDR3 is CASSQDSGVSGVYPGSYNEQFF. The CDR3 bases are TGCGCCAGCAGCCAAGATAGCGGGGTGTCGGGCGTTTATCCAGGCTCCTACAATGAGCAGTTCTTC.

The chain combines TRBV5-5 with TRBJ2-5; 13 bases map to TRBD2. With 9 bases clipped from V and 5 bases from J, the junction kept 4 bases outside the gene matches. Germline lookup yields CDR1 SGHKS and CDR2 YYEKEE (reference sequence). The CDR3 is 13 residues long. The CDR3 here is CATSLAGGETQYF. CDR3 nucleotide sequence: TGTGCCACCTCACTAGCGGGGGGGGAGACCCAGTACTTC. Supplemented by reference TRBV5-5 and TRBJ2-5, the full variable domain reads DAGVTQSPTHLIKTRGQQVTLRCSPISGHKSVSWYQQVLGQGPQFIFQYYEKEERGRGNFPDRFSARQFPNYSSELNVNALLLGDSALYLCATSLAGGETQYFGPGTRLLVL.

This clonotype came up a few times. The chain recombines TRBV20-1 with TRBJ2-6; tentatively, D is TRBD2 (5 bases). The CDR3 has 16 amino acids. Germline V gene sequence: CDR1 DFQATT, CDR2 SNEGSKA (reference sequence). Trimming removed 3 bases at V and 0 bases at J, with 12 bases between. CDR3 bases: TGCAGTGCTAGTCTCGCAGGACTCTCTGGGGCCAACGTCCTGACTTTC. The encoded protein is CSASLAGLSGANVLTF.

This clonotype was observed a handful of times. The chain links TRBV6-2 or TRBV6-3 to TRBJ1-5; D unresolved. This CDR3 spans 14 amino acids. Between the trimmed V and J ends, which lost 2 bases and 5 bases, there was a span of 10 bases. Germline assignment: CDR1 MNHEY and CDR2 SVGEGT. CDR3 loop: CASSYLRIDQPQHF. The CDR3 coding sequence is TGTGCCAGCAGTTACCTCCGGATAGATCAGCCCCAGCATTTT.

Written as DNA, the CDR3 is TGTGCCAGTAGTCCACTCTTGGGACAGGAACGAAACACCATATATTTT. It codes for CASSPLLGQERNTIYF. The chain links TRBV27 to TRBJ1-3; TRBD1 matches 8 bases. From germline, CDR1 is MNHEY and CDR2 SMNVEV (reference sequence). The CDR3 consists of 16 residues. V trimming: 9 bases; J trimming: 5 bases; junction bases outside the gene matches: 15.

The chain recombines TRBV7-2 with TRBJ2-7; weak D call: TRBD2 (6 bases). The CDR3 is 16 amino acids. Germline CDR1 is SGHTA and CDR2 is FQGNSA. Trimming stripped 6 bases from V and 0 bases from J, with 18 bases between. The CDR3 DNA reads TGTGCCAGCAGTCCTAGTGGGGGGACGGTCTCCTACGAGCAGTACTTC. It translates to CASSPSGGTVSYEQYF. Supplemented by reference TRBV7-2 and TRBJ2-7, the full variable domain reads GAGVSQSPSNKVTEKGKDVELRCDPISGHTALYWYRQSLGQGLEFLIYFQGNSAPDKSGLPSDRFSAERTGGSVSTLTIQRTQQEDSAVYLCASSPSGGTVSYEQYFGPGTRLTVT.

The chain has TRBV28 and TRBJ1-1; tentative D call: TRBD1 (6 bases). The CDR3 extends over 14 amino acids. The germline gives CDR1 MDHEN, CDR2 SYDVKM. Trimming pared 8 bases from V and 1 base from J, leaving 14 bases between. CDR3 bases: TGTGCCAGCCCACCCCGGGGACAGAACACTGAAGCTTTCTTT. It is translated as CASPPRGQNTEAFF.

This clonotype has only a few counts. The chain has TRBV27 and TRBJ2-3; D may be TRBD2 (6 bases). Germline V gene lookup returns CDR1 MNHEY and CDR2 SMNVEV (reference sequence). V lost 2 bases to trimming and J lost 1 base, with 19 bases between them. This CDR3 is built from 18 residues. CDR3: CASSLTGGPSRGTDTQYF. Written as DNA, the CDR3 is TGTGCCAGCAGTTTAACCGGGGGACCTTCTAGAGGCACAGATACGCAGTATTTT.

This clonotype has more than one count but fewer than ten. The V call is TRBV7-9, the J call TRBJ2-5; D call uncertain. The J call may be faulty, since TRBJ2-7 better matches the DNA end. Germline V lookup: CDR1 SEHNR, CDR2 FQNEAQ (reference sequence). This CDR3 has 14 amino acids. The CDR3 loop is CASSLEGNSYEQYF. In DNA, the CDR3 is TGTGCCAGCAGCTTAGAGGGCAACTCCTACGAGCAGTACTTC.

J is TRBJ1-3 and V is TRBV7-2, with TRBD1 as a possible D gene (5 bases). CDR1 and CDR2 from the germline V gene are SGHTA and FQGNSA. The CDR3 length is 16 residues. V lost 3 bases and J lost 0, with 12 bases in between. The CDR3 reads CASSFRQSSSGNTIYF. The CDR3 nucleotides read TGTGCCAGCAGCTTTAGACAGTCCTCCTCTGGAAACACCATATATTTT.

In its sample, this clonotype was seen many times. The chain combines TRBV29-1 with TRBJ2-7, with D possibly being TRBD1 (6 bases). CDR1 SQVTM and CDR2 ANQGSEA come from the germline V gene. With 1 base removed from V and 3 bases from J, the gap between germline ends came to 16 bases. CDR3 length equals 15 residues. This CDR3 is CSVEGNRDGGYEQYF. The CDR3 region has the DNA TGCAGCGTTGAAGGTAACAGGGACGGTGGCTACGAGCAGTACTTC.

This clonotype has more than one count but fewer than ten. This chain uses TRBV6-2 or TRBV6-3 with TRBJ2-5; D uncertain. Near its end, the DNA agrees better with TRBJ2-7, so the J call may be wrong. This CDR3 contains 13 residues. The germline V gene encodes CDR1 MNHEY and CDR2 SVGEGT. The CDR3, as DNA: TGTGCCAGCAAGAATTCGGTATCCTACGAGCAGTACTTC. It encodes CASKNSVSYEQYF.

This clonotype was counted a few times. The chain employs TRBV29-1 and TRBJ2-1; 14 nucleotides agree with TRBD2. V trimming: 7 bases; J trimming: 1 base; junction bases outside the gene matches: 12. CDR1 and CDR2 from the germline V gene are SQVTM and ANQGSEA. The CDR3 is 18 residues long. CDR3 protein: CSGAGLAGAYPSYNEQFF. CDR3 bases: TGCAGCGGGGCGGGACTAGCGGGGGCATACCCATCCTACAATGAGCAGTTCTTC.

The chain couples TRBV29-1 to TRBJ1-4, with TRBD1 as a possible D gene (6 bases). Trimming cost V 7 bases and J 8 bases, with 17 bases left between them. Germline loops: CDR1 SQVTM, CDR2 ANQGSEA. The CDR3 has 13 amino acids. Here the CDR3 reads CSAGDGGHEKLFF. CDR3 nucleotide sequence: TGCAGCGCCGGTGACGGGGGGCACGAAAAACTGTTTTTT.

V and J are TRBV28 and TRBJ1-5; possible D gene TRBD1, 5 bases. The germline V gene encodes CDR1 MDHEN and CDR2 SYDVKM. This CDR3 contains 16 residues. V lost 0 bases and J lost 3, with 12 bases in between. CDR3 sequence: CASSLWGQGFNQPQHF. The CDR3 DNA follows: TGTGCCAGCAGTTTATGGGGGCAGGGATTCAATCAGCCCCAGCATTTT.

The chain couples TRBV5-1 to TRBJ2-5; either TRBD1 or TRBD2 may fit D (6 bases each). V lost 1 base, J lost 3 bases, and 16 bases lay in between. This CDR3 spans 16 amino acids. Germline values: CDR1 SGHRS, CDR2 YFSETQ. The CDR3 DNA is TGCGCCAGCAGCTTGATGGGGGGCGAGCCCGAAGAGACCCAGTACTTC. Its translation is CASSLMGGEPEETQYF.

The rearrangement joins TRBV12-3 or TRBV12-4 to TRBJ1-2; D call uncertain. This CDR3 region has 14 residues. With 5 bases removed from V and 4 bases from J, the gap between germline ends came to 14 bases. The CDR3 DNA sequence: TGTGCCAGCAGTCCTGGGTCTTTTCTCTATGGCTACACCTTC. This encodes CASSPGSFLYGYTF.